These T cell receptor beta chains were read from a single sample in a study of early T cells in non-severe SARS-CoV-2 infection. One entry per CDR3 protein, called by TCRdb with MiXCR from the 5' RACE reads. The table lists about 27,000 distinct CDR3 sequences, about 3.8% of them singletons. The source material was whole blood. The origin of the receptors is an adult who was a healthcare worker with PCR-confirmed SARS-CoV-2 infection or an uninfected control (not recorded which). Each CDR3 is given with its conserved first and last residue. D genes are given only for firm matches. Clone size is not always given. Where it is, it says once, few, many or a class for expanded clones.

TRBV6-4	medium-sized	TRBJ2-1	.	TGTGCCAGCAGTGACTATCTCTACAATGAGCAGTTCTTC	CASSDYLYNEQFF
TRBV11-3	many	TRBJ1-1	TRBD1	TGTGCCAGCAGCCAGACAGGGTATACTGAAGCTTTCTTT	CASSQTGYTEAFF
TRBV12-3/TRBV12-4	many	TRBJ2-5	.	TGTGCCAGCTCCGGGGAGACCCAGTACTTC	CASSGETQYF
TRBV4-3	few	TRBJ2-2	.	TGCGCCAGCAGCCAAGAATCGGGACTTAACACCGGGGAGCTGTTTTTT	CASSQESGLNTGELFF
TRBV7-9	many	TRBJ2-7	TRBD2	TGTGCCAGCAACAAGGGGACTACGGGCCCCTACGAGCAGTACTTC	CASNKGTTGPYEQYF
TRBV19	many	TRBJ1-5	TRBD1	TGTGCCAGTACCCTTGGAGGGGGCGCGAGCAATCAGCCCCAGCATTTT	CASTLGGGASNQPQHF
TRBV30	few	TRBJ1-1	.	TGTGCCTGGAGTGGGGCGGCCCGAACTGAAGCTTTCTTT	CAWSGAARTEAFF
TRBV20-1	many	TRBJ1-1	TRBD1	TGCAGTGTCCGGGACAGAAAGAACACTGAAGCTTTCTTT	CSVRDRKNTEAFF
TRBV29-1	many	TRBJ2-7	TRBD1	TGCAGCGTTTATTTACCCGGGACAGGGGGCTACGAGCAGTACTTC	CSVYLPGTGGYEQYF
TRBV7-2	many	TRBJ2-1	.	TGTGCCAGCAGCTTAGAGGGGGCCTACAATGAGCAGTTCTTC	CASSLEGAYNEQFF
TRBV18	many	TRBJ1-1	.	TGTGCCAGCTCTTTGACAGGTCTCACTGAAGCTTTCTTT	CASSLTGLTEAFF
TRBV29-1	many	TRBJ2-7	.	TGCAGCGTCGCAGAATACTACGAGCAGTACTTC	CSVAEYYEQYF
TRBV5-1	many	TRBJ2-5	.	TGCGCCAGCAGCTGGCCGGGGGCAACTGAGACCCAGTACTTC	CASSWPGATETQYF
TRBV7-9	many	TRBJ2-1	TRBD2	TGTGCCAGCAGCGGGACTAGCGGGAAGGGTGAGCAGTTCTTC	CASSGTSGKGEQFF
TRBV6-5	many	TRBJ2-5	TRBD2	TGTGCCAGCAGTTACTCGGGATTGAGGAGCGGGAGGGAAGAGACCCAGTACTTC	CASSYSGLRSGREETQYF
TRBV5-1	many	TRBJ2-3	TRBD1	TGCGCCAGCAGCTCGACTCGGCGGACAGGGGGAACAGATACGCAGTATTTT	CASSSTRRTGGTDTQYF
TRBV7-3	many	TRBJ2-2	.	TGTGCCAGCAGCTTACTAGGGGGGTTGAACACCGGGGAGCTGTTTTTT	CASSLLGGLNTGELFF
TRBV9	.	TRBJ2-3	TRBD2	TGTGCCAGCAGCGGCGGGACTAGTCGAATTGATACGCAGTATTTT	CASSGGTSRIDTQYF
TRBV3-1	few	TRBJ2-7	.	TGTGCCAGCAGCCCAGGAATGTCCTACGAGCAGTACTTC	CASSPGMSYEQYF
TRBV12-5	medium-sized	TRBJ1-2	TRBD1	TGTGCTAGTGGACGAGACAGGGGAGGAGCAAGCGGCTACACCTTC	CASGRDRGGASGYTF
TRBV7-9	few	TRBJ2-5	.	TGTGCCGGTGGATCTGAGACCCAGTACTTC	CAGGSETQYF
TRBV10-2	many	TRBJ1-1	.	TGCGCCAGCAGTCCGGGGACTTCTAGTGAAGCTTTCTTT	CASSPGTSSEAFF
TRBV5-1	few	TRBJ1-4	.	TGCGCCAGCAGCTTGGACCCAACTAATGAAAAACTGTTTTTT	CASSLDPTNEKLFF
TRBV5-1	few	TRBJ2-1	TRBD2	TGCGCCAGCAGACCGACTAGCGGGTGGGACAATGAGCAGTTCTTC	CASRPTSGWDNEQFF
TRBV3-1	many	TRBJ1-2	TRBD1	TGTGCCAGCAGCTCGCAAGGGACAGTGGGGATTAATGGCTACACCTTC	CASSSQGTVGINGYTF
TRBV29-1	many	TRBJ2-1	TRBD1	TGCAGCGTTGAAGGGAAGGGGGCCTCCTACAATGAGCAGTTCTTC	CSVEGKGASYNEQFF
TRBV11-1	many	TRBJ2-1	TRBD2	TGTGCCAGCAGCTTAGCGCGAGTAGCGGGACGCAGTGAGCAGTTCTTC	CASSLARVAGRSEQFF
TRBV20-1	many	TRBJ1-4	TRBD1	TGCAGTGCTAGAGGGGGACAGAGAAAACTGTTTTTT	CSARGGQRKLFF
TRBV19	.	TRBJ2-4	TRBD1	TGTGCCAGTAGTACTCGGACAGGGAAGACCTTTCAGTACTTC	CASSTRTGKTFQYF
TRBV2	many	TRBJ1-1	TRBD1	TGTGCCAGCAGCAAAGACAGGGGAACTGAAGCTTTCTTT	CASSKDRGTEAFF
TRBV18	many	TRBJ2-7	.	TGTGCCAGCTCACCTATGGGACAAGTCTCCTACGAGCAGTACTTC	CASSPMGQVSYEQYF
TRBV7-8	.	TRBJ2-1	TRBD2	TGTGCCAGCAGCTTAGCGTGGTCGAGGACTAGCGGGAGCAATGAGCAGTTCTTC	CASSLAWSRTSGSNEQFF
TRBV6-1	.	TRBJ2-2	.	TGTGCCAGCACCGTGACAGCGCCCACCGGGGAGCTGTTTTTT	CASTVTAPTGELFF
TRBV6-2/TRBV6-3	many	TRBJ2-7	.	TGTGCCAGCAGTTCCGCCTACGAGCAGTACTTC	CASSSAYEQYF
TRBV7-8	many	TRBJ2-5	.	TGTGCCAGCAGCCCTAGGCGGGGCAGAGAAGAGACCCAGTACTTC	CASSPRRGREETQYF
TRBV5-4	many	TRBJ1-1	.	TGTGCCAGCAGCTTGGCCACGACAGAGGAAGCTTTCTTT	CASSLATTEEAFF
TRBV6-2/TRBV6-3	medium-sized	TRBJ2-5	TRBD2	TGTGCCAGCAGTTACTCCGGGACTAAAGAGACCCAGTACTTC	CASSYSGTKETQYF
TRBV5-1	many	TRBJ2-3	.	TGCGCCAGCAGCTTCGGACTAAGGACAGATACGCAGTATTTT	CASSFGLRTDTQYF
TRBV19	many	TRBJ1-5	TRBD1	TGTGCCAGTAGTATAGGGACAGGGGAACAGCCCCAGCATTTT	CASSIGTGEQPQHF
TRBV4-1	few	TRBJ2-7	.	TGCGCCAGCAGCCAAGAAGGAGGTTACGAGCAGTACTTC	CASSQEGGYEQYF
TRBV12-3/TRBV12-4	few	TRBJ2-7	TRBD2	TGTGCCAGCACCGTAGCGGGAGGGGGATACGAGCAGTACTTC	CASTVAGGGYEQYF
TRBV5-1	many	TRBJ2-2	.	TGCGCCAGCAGCTTGGCGGGGGGCGTGCTGTTTTTT	CASSLAGGVLFF
TRBV3-1	medium-sized	TRBJ2-6	.	TGTGCCAGCAGCCCCCCTTCTGGGGCCAACGTCCTGACTTTC	CASSPPSGANVLTF
TRBV30	many	TRBJ1-3	.	TGTGCCTGGAAAGGGCTGGGAAACACCATATATTTT	CAWKGLGNTIYF
TRBV6-5	.	TRBJ2-2	.	TGTGCCAGCAGTGAACAGGGAATGAACACCGGGGAGCTGTTTTTT	CASSEQGMNTGELFF
TRBV7-2	many	TRBJ2-7	TRBD2	TGTGCCAGCAGCCCCGTGGGGGGAGGGGCCTACGAGCAGTACTTC	CASSPVGGGAYEQYF
TRBV5-1	.	TRBJ1-1	.	TGCGCCAGCAGCTTCCAGGGTGGTGAAGCTTTCTTT	CASSFQGGEAFF
TRBV25-1	many	TRBJ1-2	.	TGTGCCAGCAGCAAAAACAGCTATGGCTACACCTTC	CASSKNSYGYTF
TRBV12-3/TRBV12-4	many	TRBJ2-7	TRBD2	TGTGCCAGCAGTTTCTGGACTAGCCGGCACGAGCAGTACTTC	CASSFWTSRHEQYF
TRBV5-1	many	TRBJ2-7	TRBD1	TGCGCCAGCACTGGACAGGGGACTTACGAGCAGTACTTC	CASTGQGTYEQYF
TRBV6-2/TRBV6-3	.	TRBJ2-7	.	TGTGCCAGCAGTTCCGGCTTCACCGGGGGCCACGAGCAGTACTTC	CASSSGFTGGHEQYF
TRBV11-2	few	TRBJ2-2	.	TGTGCCAGCAGCACTAACACCGGGGAGCTGTTTTTT	CASSTNTGELFF
TRBV5-1	many	TRBJ2-2	TRBD1	TGCGCCAGCAGCTTGGAGGACAGGGGTAACACCGGGGAGCTGTTTTTT	CASSLEDRGNTGELFF